This T cell receptor (beta chain) was found in a study of shared clonotypes between healthy human individuals. The CDR3 loop spans 14 amino acids. V was trimmed by 0 bases and J by 1 base, leaving 4 bases between them. Germline loops: CDR1 SGDLS, CDR2 YYNGEE. On this clone itself: The antigen is undetermined. Other DNA sequences in the same sample also yield this CDR3.

Findings of the study overall: Sampling used blood alone; tissue repertoires probably differ.

Sequencing used immunoSEQ multiplex PCR; TCRdb keeps in-frame clones, though not all of them. Of about 2.5 million clones in the sample, 80% to 95% are singletons; the top ten hold roughly 0.34%. This sequence joins TRBV9 and TRBJ2-2; no reliable D call. Sequencing was done on a sample of naive CD4+ T cells from PBMCs. Sample subset: CD45RA+ positively selected. The clonotype originates from a man aged 18 to 30 in good health. Some clones in this sample may be carry-over from other donors' samples. In nucleotides, the CDR3 is TGTGCCAGCAGCGTAGGGCTGAACACCGGGGAGCTGTTTTTT. Amino acids: CASSVGLNTGELFF.